The clone carrying this T cell receptor (beta chain) is a singleton in its sample. Its antigen is currently unknown. These data originate in a study of shared clonotypes between healthy human individuals. Study summary: The study enrolled a couple of women and three men aged 18 to 49. General study results and limits: Generation probability values for non-shared clonotypes were lower than those for clonotypes shared by all four donors.

CDR1 is MRHNA, CDR2 SNTAGT, per germline. This CDR3 is 15 amino acids long. V was trimmed by 0 bases and J by 6 bases, leaving 12 bases between them. Profiling relied on immunoSEQ multiplex PCR, and the TCRdb table lists in-frame clones only, not all of them. The table shows 1.4 million or so clones, with 97% to 99% occurring only once. The specimen sequenced was naive CD4+ T cells sorted from blood. Subset indicated: CD45RA+ positively selected. The chain is built from TRBV6-4 and TRBJ2-1, with unresolved D. The sequence derives from a man aged 30 to 45 in good health. CDR3 bases: TGTGCCAGCAGTGACTCGAGCGCTTCCCCCAATGAGCAGTTCTTC. Its translation is CASSDSSASPNEQFF.